The 26 T cell receptor beta chains below all came from one sample that was sequenced in a study of vaccination and CD4 T cells after COVID-19. Treatment denoted: roughly 11-day PBMC culture with coronavirus spike peptide pools or control peptides (ViraFEST assay). Sequencing of the DNA from cultured CD4+ T cells was carried out with the Oncomine TCR Beta short-read assay. TCRdb reprocessed the PCR reads with MiXCR, giving one entry per CDR3 protein. In the table there are approximately 17,000 distinct CDR3 sequences, around 56% of which are singletons. No antigen has been assigned to these receptors. Sequenced material: CD4+ T cells from blood, cultured in vitro. The receptors derive from a human donor who had recovered from COVID-19.

This clonotype was found once. The rearrangement uses TRBV6-5 and TRBJ1-3; D is ambiguous. The length of the CDR3 is 14 residues. Germline CDR1 reads MNHEY; CDR2 reads SVGAGI. The germline V and J ends were trimmed by 0 bases and 11 bases, with 14 bases remaining between them. CDR3 sequence: CASSYSRHLHPIYF. CDR3 in DNA: TGTGCCAGCAGTTACTCTCGGCACCTCCACCCCATATATTTT.

In this sample, this clonotype turned up a few times. The chain couples TRBV2 to TRBJ1-1; D gene ambiguous. Germline lookup yields CDR1 SNHLY and CDR2 FYNNEI. The V gene lost 0 bases and the J gene lost 1 base, with 9 bases spanning the gap. This CDR3 comprises 15 residues. The CDR3 coding sequence is TGTGCCAGCAGTGAAGCCCCAGATCAGAACACTGAAGCTTTCTTT. Its protein is CASSEAPDQNTEAFF.

The chain combines TRBV20-1 with TRBJ2-7, with 10 bases lining up with TRBD2. The germline CDR1 and CDR2 sequences are DFQATT and SNEGSKA (reference sequence). Trimming removed 3 bases from V and 7 bases from J; junction bases left unmatched: 15. The CDR3 is 16 residues long. CDR3 region: CSARADLTSGLEEQYF. DNA for the CDR3: TGCAGTGCTAGGGCGGACCTGACTAGCGGGCTGGAGGAGCAGTACTTC.

The gene calls are TRBV2 and TRBJ2-5, with D unclear. The V gene's germline CDR1 is SNHLY and CDR2 FYNNEI. There are 14 residues in the CDR3. Trimming shortened V by 8 bases and J by 7 bases, and 20 bases separated the two germline ends. The CDR3 reads CASLRRAVLGTQYF. CDR3 DNA: TGTGCCAGCCTTCGACGGGCGGTGTTAGGGACCCAGTACTTC.

The rearrangement joins TRBV20-1 to TRBJ2-3, with 7 bases matching TRBD1. The CDR3 extends over 16 amino acids. J gave up 6 bases and V 0 bases, and 12 bases lay outside the gene matches. Germline CDR1 is DFQATT and CDR2 is SNEGSKA (reference sequence). The CDR3 region has the DNA TGCAGTGCTAGAGATTTCAGACAGGGTGGACGGGATACGCAGTATTTT. Amino acids: CSARDFRQGGRDTQYF.

This clonotype was observed a few times. J is TRBJ2-3 and V is TRBV20-1, with TRBD2 matching 7 bases. Trimming cost V 0 bases and J 6 bases; bases outside gene matches: 15. Germline CDR1 and CDR2: DFQATT and SNEGSKA (reference sequence). The CDR3 length is 17 residues. The CDR3 loop is CSARDRRRGLHRDTQYF. The CDR3 coding sequence is TGCAGTGCTAGAGATCGGCGCCGGGGACTACACCGTGATACGCAGTATTTT.

The chain employs TRBV19 and TRBJ2-7, with D perhaps matching TRBD1 or TRBD2 (5 bases each). V lost 4 bases and J lost 2, with 15 bases in between. Germline-derived CDR1 and CDR2 are LNHDA and SQIVND (reference sequence). The CDR3 loop spans 15 amino acids. The CDR3 DNA follows: TGTGCCAGTAGTAGGTCTTGGGGACCTGCCTACGAGCAGTACTTC. It yields the protein CASSRSWGPAYEQYF. Variable domain in full (rest from reference TRBV19 and TRBJ2-7): DGGITQSPKYLFRKEGQNVTLSCEQNLNHDAMYWYRQDPGQGLRLIYYSQIVNDFQKGDIAEGYSVSREKKESFPLTVTSAQKNPTAFYLCASSRSWGPAYEQYFGPGTRLTVT.

The J gene is TRBJ2-2, the V gene TRBV5-4; D tentatively reads TRBD1 or TRBD2 (5 bases each). The CDR3 extends over 17 amino acids. Trimming left V 3 bases short and J 11 bases short, with 26 bases between. Germline-derived CDR1 and CDR2 are SGHNT and YYREEE (reference sequence). The CDR3 is CASSSSSPGTRDGELFF. The CDR3 nucleotides are TGTGCCAGCAGCTCCTCCTCCCCCGGGACCCGCGATGGAGAGCTGTTTTTT. Full variable domain (missing parts from reference TRBV5-4 and TRBJ2-2): ETGVTQSPTHLIKTRGQQVTLRCSSQSGHNTVSWYQQALGQGPQFIFQYYREEENGRGNFPPRFSGLQFPNYSSELNVNALELDDSALYLCASSSSSPGTRDGELFFGEGSRLTVL.

The chain has TRBV10-3 and TRBJ1-5, with no clear D. In germline, CDR1 is ENHRY, CDR2 SYGVKD. The CDR3 extends over 13 amino acids. The V end was cut by 0 bases, the J end by 7 bases, with 7 bases between. CDR3 in amino acids: CAISESYEQPQHF. CDR3 bases: TGTGCCATCAGTGAGTCTTACGAGCAGCCCCAGCATTTT.

The chain carries TRBV12-3 or TRBV12-4 and TRBJ1-2; 8 bases align to TRBD1. J was trimmed by 8 bases and V by 4 bases; bases with no gene match: 6. This CDR3 is 13 amino acids long. DNA of the CDR3: TGTGCCAGCAGTTACCAGGGGGCGGGGGGCTACACCTTC. It is translated as CASSYQGAGGYTF.

This clonotype is a singleton in its sample. The chain uses TRBV20-1 and TRBJ2-3; 8 bases align to TRBD2. From germline, CDR1 is DFQATT and CDR2 SNEGSKA (reference sequence). V was pared by 4 bases and J by 6 bases, with 9 bases of the junction left unmatched. The CDR3 is made up of 14 amino acids. CDR3 coding DNA: TGCAGTGCTAACCTCCGGGAGGGCCGGGATACGCAGTATTTT. Amino acid sequence: CSANLREGRDTQYF.

About this clonotype itself: At one of its ends the junction is not consistent with the germline gene, which may arise from a read error. The genes are TRBV6-1 and TRBJ2-5; 7 nucleotides match TRBD2. The CDR3 runs to 16 residues. CDR1 MNHNS and CDR2 SASEGT come from the germline V gene. The CDR3 reads CASSESPGGARETQYF. The CDR3 nucleotides read TGCGCCAGCAGTGAGTCGCCGGGAGGTGCTAGAGAGACCCAGTACTTC.

The gene calls are TRBV6-2 or TRBV6-3 and TRBJ2-6; D may be TRBD2 (6 bases). Trimming took 2 bases from V and 15 from J, leaving 14 bases between them. CDR1 is MNHEY, CDR2 SVGEGT, per germline. The CDR3 covers 13 residues. The CDR3 DNA reads as TGTGCCAGCAGTTACCAATTCGGGGAGGCCCTGACTTTC. This gives the protein CASSYQFGEALTF.

This chain joins TRBV7-9 and TRBJ1-2; a weak D match, TRBD1 (6 bases). Germline V gives CDR1 SEHNR, CDR2 FQNEAQ (reference sequence). The CDR3 contains 11 residues. V shed 5 bases and J shed 8 bases, with 9 bases lying between them. CDR3 sequence (DNA): TGTGCCAGCAGCAACAGGGAAGGCTACACCTTC. It codes for CASSNREGYTF.

The chain links TRBV11-3 to TRBJ1-3, with a weak D call TRBD1 (5 bases). The CDR3 length is 12 residues. V was clipped by 4 bases and J by 13 bases, with 14 bases between them. In germline, CDR1 is SGHNT, CDR2 YENEEA. CDR3 sequence reads: CASSSQDGGIYF. The CDR3 DNA reads as TGTGCCAGCAGCTCCCAAGACGGGGGTATATATTTT.

This chain connects TRBV12-3 or TRBV12-4 to TRBJ1-1; TRBD1 matches 9 bases. The CDR3 covers 14 residues. The J segment lost 5 bases and the V segment lost 4 bases, leaving 5 bases of the junction unmatched. The CDR3 region has the DNA TGTGCCAGCAGTTCGACAGGGGGGGGAACTGAAGCTTTCTTT. This sequence encodes CASSSTGGGTEAFF.

The chain links TRBV19 to TRBJ1-2; D perhaps matches TRBD1 (5 bases). Germline lookup yields CDR1 LNHDA and CDR2 SQIVND (reference sequence). Trimming stripped 7 bases from V and 4 bases from J, with 22 bases between. CDR3 length: 16 amino acids. The CDR3 is CASTPVGVGGGYGYTF. DNA of the CDR3: TGTGCCAGTACCCCGGTCGGGGTTGGGGGAGGCTATGGCTACACCTTC.

V is TRBV19 and J is TRBJ1-4; D gene unclear. This CDR3 contains 15 residues. Trimming left V 5 bases short and J 8 bases short, with 18 bases between. The germline CDR1 and CDR2 sequences are LNHDA and SQIVND (reference sequence). The CDR3 region has the DNA TGTGCCAGTAGTCACCCCTGGGGTATCTACGAAAAACTGTTTTTT. Amino acids: CASSHPWGIYEKLFF.

V gene TRBV6-5 combines with J gene TRBJ2-1; 8 bases align to TRBD2. CDR3 size: 15 residues. Germline V gene data show CDR1 as MNHEY and CDR2 as SVGAGI. J gave up 8 bases and V 4 bases, and 10 bases lay outside the gene matches. The CDR3, as DNA: TGTGCCAGCAGTTCCCAACGGGGGGGGCTGGATGAGCAGTTCTTC. As protein: CASSSQRGGLDEQFF.

A few counts support this clonotype. The J gene is TRBJ1-3, the V gene TRBV29-1, with 8 bases identical to TRBD1. Unmatched junction bases numbered 7, after V lost 6 bases and J lost 3 bases. CDR3 length: 14 amino acids. Germline CDR1 is SQVTM and CDR2 is ANQGSEA. CDR3 DNA sequence: TGCAGCGTAAATCCTGGACAGGGTGGAAACACCATATATTTT. It codes for CSVNPGQGGNTIYF.

The chain recombines TRBV19 with TRBJ1-5, with 10 bases fitting TRBD1. Germline CDR1 reads LNHDA; CDR2 reads SQIVND (reference sequence). CDR3 size: 15 residues. The V and J ends lost 5 bases and 6 bases, in that order; junction bases with no gene match: 7. CDR3 sequence (DNA): TGTGCCAGTAGTCTGGGACAGGGGTTCACTCAGCCCCAGCATTTT. Residues: CASSLGQGFTQPQHF.

The rearrangement joins TRBV7-9 to TRBJ2-1; D is uncertain. This CDR3 is built from 15 residues. Trimming removed 5 bases at V and 6 bases at J, with 17 bases between. From germline, CDR1 is SEHNR and CDR2 FQNEAQ (reference sequence). The CDR3: CASSPLVAPTNEQFF. The CDR3 DNA sequence: TGTGCCAGCAGCCCCCTAGTGGCCCCCACCAATGAGCAGTTCTTC.

V is TRBV7-3 and J is TRBJ1-6; tentatively, D is TRBD1 (5 bases). The CDR3 totals 16 residues. V dropped 5 bases and J dropped 1 base, with 12 bases sitting between them. The germline V gene has CDR1 SGHTA and CDR2 FQGTGA. CDR3 coding DNA: TGTGCCAGCAGCCTAAACGGGGGATCCTATAATTCACCCCTCCACTTT. Translating it yields CASSLNGGSYNSPLHF.

The chain couples TRBV15 to TRBJ2-3; TRBD1 matches 8 bases. V was clipped by 3 bases and J by 3 bases; unmatched bases: 8. The CDR3 covers 16 residues. The V gene's germline CDR1 is LNHNV and CDR2 YYDKDF (reference sequence). In DNA, the CDR3 is TGTGCCACCAGCAGGCCGTCGGACAGGGCGACAGATACGCAGTATTTT. This translates into CATSRPSDRATDTQYF.

This chain uses TRBV6-2 or TRBV6-3 with TRBJ2-7; 9 bases map to TRBD2. Germline CDR1 MNHEY, CDR2 SVGEGT. Trimming at V came to 6 bases and at J to 5 bases, leaving 14 bases not matched to a gene. The CDR3 length is 16 residues. The CDR3 DNA sequence: TGTGCCAGCAGCTCCCCTTTTAGCGGGAGTTCCCACGAGCAGTACTTC. Protein product: CASSSPFSGSSHEQYF.

The rearrangement uses TRBV6-1 and TRBJ1-2, with TRBD1 identical over 11 bases. Germline CDR1 is MNHNS and CDR2 is SASEGT. There are 13 residues in the CDR3. The V segment lost 7 bases and the J segment 6 bases; nucleotides outside the gene matches: 4. CDR3 DNA sequence: TGTGCCAGCACTCCGGGACAGGGGGATGGCTACACCTTC. This codes for CASTPGQGDGYTF.